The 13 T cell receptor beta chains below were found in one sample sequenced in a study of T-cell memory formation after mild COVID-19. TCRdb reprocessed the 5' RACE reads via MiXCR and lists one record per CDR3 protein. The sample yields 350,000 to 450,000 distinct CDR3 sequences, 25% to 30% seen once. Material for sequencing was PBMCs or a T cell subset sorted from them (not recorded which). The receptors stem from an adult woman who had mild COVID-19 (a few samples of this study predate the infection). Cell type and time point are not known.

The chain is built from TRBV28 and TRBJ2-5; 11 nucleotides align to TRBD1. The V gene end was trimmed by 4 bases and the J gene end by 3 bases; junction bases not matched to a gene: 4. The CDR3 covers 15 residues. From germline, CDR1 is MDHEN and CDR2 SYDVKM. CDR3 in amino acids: CASSSRTGGEETQYF. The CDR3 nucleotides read TGTGCCAGCAGTTCCAGGACAGGGGGCGAAGAGACCCAGTACTTC.

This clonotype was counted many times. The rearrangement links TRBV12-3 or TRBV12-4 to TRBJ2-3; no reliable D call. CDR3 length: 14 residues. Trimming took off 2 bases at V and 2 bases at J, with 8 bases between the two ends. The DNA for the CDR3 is TGTGCCAGCAGTTTAAGCCAGTACACAGATACGCAGTATTTT. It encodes CASSLSQYTDTQYF.

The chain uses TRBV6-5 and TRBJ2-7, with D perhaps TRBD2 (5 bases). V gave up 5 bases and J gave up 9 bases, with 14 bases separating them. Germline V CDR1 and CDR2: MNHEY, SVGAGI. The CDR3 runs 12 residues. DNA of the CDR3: TGTGCCAGCAGTCCCCCGTCGGGGTTGCAGTACTTC. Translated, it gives CASSPPSGLQYF.

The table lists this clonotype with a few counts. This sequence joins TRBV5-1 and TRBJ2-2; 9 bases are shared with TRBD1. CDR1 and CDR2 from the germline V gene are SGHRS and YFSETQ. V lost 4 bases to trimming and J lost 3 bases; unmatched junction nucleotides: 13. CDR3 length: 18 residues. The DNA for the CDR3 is TGCGCCAGCAGCGTACCCGCCGGAGGACAGGGGTACACCGGGGAGCTGTTTTTT. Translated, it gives CASSVPAGGQGYTGELFF.

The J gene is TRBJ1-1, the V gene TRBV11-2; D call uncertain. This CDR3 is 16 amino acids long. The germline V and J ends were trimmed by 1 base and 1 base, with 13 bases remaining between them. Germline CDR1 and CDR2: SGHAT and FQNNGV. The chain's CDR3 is CASSLVPRGKNTEAFF. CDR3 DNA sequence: TGTGCCAGCAGCTTAGTCCCCCGCGGGAAGAACACTGAAGCTTTCTTT.

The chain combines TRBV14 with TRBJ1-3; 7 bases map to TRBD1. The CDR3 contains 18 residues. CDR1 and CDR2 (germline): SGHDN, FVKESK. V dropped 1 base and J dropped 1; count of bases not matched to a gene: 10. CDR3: CASSQAQQGIGSGNTIYF. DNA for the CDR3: TGTGCCAGCAGCCAAGCGCAACAGGGGATAGGTTCTGGAAACACCATATATTTT.

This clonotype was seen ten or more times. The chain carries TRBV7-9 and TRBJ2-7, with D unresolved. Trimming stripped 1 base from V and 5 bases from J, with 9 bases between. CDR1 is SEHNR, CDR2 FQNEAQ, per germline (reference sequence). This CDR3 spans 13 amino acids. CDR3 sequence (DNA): TGTGCCAGCAGCTTAGACCCCACGGACGAGCAGTACTTC. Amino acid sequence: CASSLDPTDEQYF.

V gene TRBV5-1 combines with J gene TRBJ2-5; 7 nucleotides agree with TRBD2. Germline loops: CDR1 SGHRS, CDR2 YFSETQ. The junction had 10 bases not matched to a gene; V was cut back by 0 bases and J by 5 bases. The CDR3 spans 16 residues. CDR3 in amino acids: CASSLGQGGIQETQYF. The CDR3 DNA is TGCGCCAGCAGCTTGGGCCAGGGAGGGATCCAGGAGACCCAGTACTTC.

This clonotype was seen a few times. CDR3 protein: CASSLAGPPTEAFF. The CDR3, as DNA: TGCGCCAGCAGCTTGGCAGGCCCGCCTACTGAAGCTTTCTTT. V usage is TRBV5-1 and J usage is TRBJ1-1; D gene uncertain. Germline lookup yields CDR1 SGHRS and CDR2 YFSETQ. This CDR3 spans 14 amino acids. V lost 0 bases, J lost 5 bases, and 11 bases lay in between. The variable domain in full, with the rest retrieved from reference TRBV5-1 and TRBJ1-1, is KAGVTQTPRYLIKTRGQQVTLSCSPISGHRSVSWYQQTPGQGLQFLFEYFSETQRNKGNFPGRFSGRQFSNSRSEMNVSTLELGDSALYLCASSLAGPPTEAFFGQGTRLTVV.

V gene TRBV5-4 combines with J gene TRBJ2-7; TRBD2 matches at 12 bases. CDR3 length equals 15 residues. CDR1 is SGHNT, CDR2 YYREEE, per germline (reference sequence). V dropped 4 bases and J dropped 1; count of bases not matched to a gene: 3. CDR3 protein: CASSRLAGASYEQYF. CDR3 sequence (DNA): TGTGCCAGCAGCCGACTAGCGGGAGCATCCTACGAGCAGTACTTC.

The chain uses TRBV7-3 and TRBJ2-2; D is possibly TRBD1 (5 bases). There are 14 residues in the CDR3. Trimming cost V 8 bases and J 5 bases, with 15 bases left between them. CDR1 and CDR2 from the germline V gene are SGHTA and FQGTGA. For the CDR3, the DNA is TGTGCCAGCGGGCCCGGTTCAGGGACCGGGGAGCTGTTTTTT. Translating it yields CASGPGSGTGELFF.

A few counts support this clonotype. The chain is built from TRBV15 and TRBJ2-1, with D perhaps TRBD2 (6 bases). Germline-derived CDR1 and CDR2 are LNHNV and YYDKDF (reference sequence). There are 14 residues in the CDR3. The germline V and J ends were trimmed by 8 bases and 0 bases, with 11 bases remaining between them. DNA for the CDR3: TGTGCCACCTGGGACTTCAGCTCCTACAATGAGCAGTTCTTC. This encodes CATWDFSSYNEQFF.

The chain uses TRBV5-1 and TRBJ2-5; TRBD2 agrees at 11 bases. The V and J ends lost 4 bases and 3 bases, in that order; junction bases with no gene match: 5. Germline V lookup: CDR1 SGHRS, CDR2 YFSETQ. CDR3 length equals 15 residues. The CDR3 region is CASSTGTSGEETQYF. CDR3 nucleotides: TGCGCCAGCAGCACCGGGACTAGCGGCGAAGAGACCCAGTACTTC.